This T cell receptor (beta chain) was captured by sequencing in a study of cytomegalovirus exposure and HLA in healthy donors listed by TCRdb under 2017. Background on the whole study: The roughly 650 repertoires of the first cohort and the approximately 110 validation repertoires were produced on the same platform, according to a later analysis. The study aimed to test whether cataloging public T cell receptors could reveal signatures of past pathogen exposure. High-throughput TCR immunosequencing, statistical association of individual TCRs with disease status, and machine learning were combined to predict cytomegalovirus infection status. Along with the roughly 670-subject first cohort, a separate validation cohort of over a hundred different subjects was used. Overall study results and their limits: In a later analysis, TCRs clustered in the first cohort were found to also tend to co-occur in the 100 to 150 validation repertoires, with approximately 93% of cluster scores above 0. A later analysis lacked HLA typing for the validation cohort, so it scored co-occurrence in that cohort across all 130 or so repertoires. In vitro tests confirmed that a few of the cytomegalovirus-associated TCR beta chains recognize cytomegalovirus antigens. While some public TCRs were present in many individuals, most TCR sequences turned up only very rarely across donors. The authors suggested that the approach could potentially be extended to other disease states and immunological phenotypes. The classifier was reported to diagnose cytomegalovirus status with high specificity and sensitivity in both the original and validation cohorts. The study listed 164 TCR beta chains as associated with cytomegalovirus.

The library was prepared using the immunoSEQ multiplex PCR assay. The original pipeline was this. To diagnose cytomegalovirus status from the catalog of TCR beta chain sequences, a statistical classification framework was built. TCRdb mirrors the immuneACCESS table, restricted to in-frame sequences. Some clones are absent from its copies; in checked studies, under half trace to an unresolved V gene, and the reason for the others is unknown. V and J calls and clone size follow that table, whereas D and trimming were derived from the DNA. The sample includes under 300,000 clones, with around 85% observed a single time. The ten largest clones take up around 1.3% of the sample. To note about this clone: The specificity of this receptor is unknown. No base quality values were provided; no much bigger clone lies one nucleotide off.

The donors belonged to the validation cohort of 120 subjects, which was separate from the roughly 680-subject first cohort. Sequences SGHNT (CDR1) and YYREEE (CDR2) are obtained from the germline V gene (reference sequence). Germline trimming amounts to 1 base on V and 8 bases on J, with 9 as the count of junction bases outside the gene matches. The CDR3 sequence holds 15 residues, the cysteine and phenylalanine included. Only the CDR3 DNA is retained, 45 bases long and in frame from the first base. This chain joins TRBV5-4 to TRBJ1-2; 9 nucleotides in the junction match TRBD1. This sequence originates from a woman in her twenties or thirties in good health and CMV-seropositive. What was sequenced was PBMCs. The bases read TGTGCCAGCAGCTTGAGGGGAGACAGGGGGAACGGCTACACCTTC. Its amino acids are CASSLRGDRGNGYTF.